A selection of T cell receptor beta chains follows, all from one sample in a study of T cell responses to AZD1222 COVID-19 vaccine. Data came from immunoSEQ multiplex PCR; TCRdb stores just in-frame clones and leaves some out. This table has about 200,000 clones, approximately 94% appearing once. The sequencing here drew on peripheral blood, taken 28 days after the second dose of the MenACWY control vaccine. The source of these receptors is an adult who received the MenACWY meningococcal vaccine as a control. The CDR3 runs from the conserved cysteine through the conserved F or W. Fields, in order: J gene, clone size, V gene, CDR3 protein. Size tells how often a clone was seen (once, few, many) or the class of an expanded clone, and some rows leave it out.

J gene: TRBJ2-3
clone size: NA
V gene: TRBV5-1
CDR3 protein: CASSSRTSGGPDTQYF

J gene: TRBJ1-2
clone size: NA
V gene: TRBV24-1
CDR3 protein: CATSQASWDGYTF

J gene: TRBJ1-5
clone size: NA
V gene: TRBV19
CDR3 protein: CASSPPPGQEVYSNQPQHF

J gene: TRBJ2-1
clone size: NA
V gene: TRBV9
CDR3 protein: CASSALHRDNNEQFF

J gene: TRBJ2-1
clone size: NA
V gene: TRBV24-1
CDR3 protein: CATSDPSGQFF

J gene: TRBJ2-7
clone size: NA
V gene: TRBV6-2/TRBV6-3
CDR3 protein: CASSYEGTGGYEQYF

J gene: TRBJ2-3
clone size: NA
V gene: TRBV7-6
CDR3 protein: CASSEDETDTQYF

J gene: TRBJ1-1
clone size: NA
V gene: TRBV2
CDR3 protein: CASRNTEAFF

J gene: TRBJ2-2
clone size: few
V gene: TRBV12-3/TRBV12-4
CDR3 protein: CASSSGLTGELFF

J gene: TRBJ2-1
clone size: NA
V gene: TRBV29-1
CDR3 protein: CSVRTGGNEQFF

J gene: TRBJ1-6
clone size: NA
V gene: TRBV6-5
CDR3 protein: CASSLDRDYSPLHF

J gene: TRBJ1-1
clone size: NA
V gene: TRBV2
CDR3 protein: CASLGRWNTEAFF

J gene: TRBJ1-1
clone size: NA
V gene: TRBV11-2
CDR3 protein: CASSTGQGRAEAFF

J gene: TRBJ2-1
clone size: NA
V gene: TRBV5-1
CDR3 protein: CASSSGWRNEQFF

J gene: TRBJ2-7
clone size: NA
V gene: TRBV7-6
CDR3 protein: CASSLEGQGKYEQYF

J gene: TRBJ2-5
clone size: NA
V gene: TRBV27
CDR3 protein: CASSFLSPGGGYKLGETQYF

J gene: TRBJ1-1
clone size: NA
V gene: TRBV3-1/TRBV3-2
CDR3 protein: CASSLNGGDAEAFF

J gene: TRBJ1-6
clone size: NA
V gene: TRBV10-3
CDR3 protein: CAISEDRDSPLHF

J gene: TRBJ1-5
clone size: NA
V gene: TRBV24-1
CDR3 protein: CATSDRRGGSNQPQHF

J gene: TRBJ2-2
clone size: NA
V gene: TRBV19
CDR3 protein: CASSIDGGPGGELFF

J gene: TRBJ1-1
clone size: NA
V gene: TRBV28
CDR3 protein: CASTYPGNTEAFF

J gene: TRBJ1-1
clone size: NA
V gene: TRBV29-1
CDR3 protein: CSVEDPREGRTEAFF

J gene: TRBJ1-1
clone size: NA
V gene: TRBV6-5
CDR3 protein: CASNPTGNTEAFF

J gene: TRBJ1-5
clone size: NA
V gene: TRBV18
CDR3 protein: CASSPSRSDQPQHF

J gene: TRBJ1-5
clone size: NA
V gene: TRBV19
CDR3 protein: CARRESSNQPQHF

J gene: TRBJ1-2
clone size: NA
V gene: TRBV6-5
CDR3 protein: CASRQQGFNYGYTF

J gene: TRBJ1-5
clone size: NA
V gene: TRBV12-3/TRBV12-4
CDR3 protein: CASSLEGDQPQHF

J gene: TRBJ1-1
clone size: once
V gene: TRBV7-2
CDR3 protein: CASSLAPEGGTEAFF

J gene: TRBJ1-4
clone size: NA
V gene: TRBV28
CDR3 protein: CASSTTGTGYEKLFF

J gene: TRBJ1-2
clone size: NA
V gene: TRBV29-1
CDR3 protein: CSVETGRSYGYTF

J gene: TRBJ1-2
clone size: NA
V gene: TRBV5-7
CDR3 protein: CASSLTKWGQGDDGYTF